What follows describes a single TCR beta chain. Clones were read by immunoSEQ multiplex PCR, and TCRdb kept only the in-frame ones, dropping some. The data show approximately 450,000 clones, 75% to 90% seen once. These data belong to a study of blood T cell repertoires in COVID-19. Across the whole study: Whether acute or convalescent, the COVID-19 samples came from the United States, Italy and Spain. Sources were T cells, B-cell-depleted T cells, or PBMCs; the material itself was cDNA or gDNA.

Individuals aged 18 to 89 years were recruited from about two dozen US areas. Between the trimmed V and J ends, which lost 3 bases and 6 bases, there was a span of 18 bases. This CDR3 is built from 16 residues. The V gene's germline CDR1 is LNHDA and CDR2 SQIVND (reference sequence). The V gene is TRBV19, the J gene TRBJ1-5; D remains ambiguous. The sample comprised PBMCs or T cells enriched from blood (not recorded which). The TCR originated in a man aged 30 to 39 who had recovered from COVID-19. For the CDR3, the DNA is TGTGCCAGTAGTATGTTCAGCGGGGTGGGCGTTCAGCCCCAGCATTTT. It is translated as CASSMFSGVGVQPQHF.